This is a list of T cell receptor beta chains from one sample in a study of radiotherapy plus CTLA-4 blockade in lung cancer. Profiled with immunoSEQ multiplex PCR; TCRdb holds only in-frame clones, not every one. The sample holds 65,000 to 90,000 clones, around nine tenths seen once. The sequences come from peripheral blood, collected from a patient treated with radiotherapy plus ipilimumab. These TCRs come from a human donor with non-small cell lung cancer who had stable disease on radiotherapy plus ipilimumab. The CDR3 runs from the conserved cysteine through the conserved F or W. D genes are given only for firm matches. Clone size is given for some rows only: seen once, a few or many times, or a class if the clone is expanded.

V gene	J gene	D gene	clone size	CDR3 protein	CDR3 DNA
TRBV19	TRBJ1-1	.	.	CASSTPGSAEAFF	TGTGCCAGTAGTACTCCAGGGAGCGCTGAAGCTTTCTTT
TRBV27	TRBJ2-3	TRBD2	.	CATLGGVSDTQYF	TGTGCCACCCTGGGAGGGGTCTCAGATACGCAGTATTTT
TRBV30	TRBJ1-4	TRBD1	.	CAWSAIQGERGKLFF	TGTGCCTGGAGTGCAATTCAGGGGGAAAGGGGAAAACTGTTTTTT
TRBV2	TRBJ2-1	.	.	CASSLRQYNEQFF	TGTGCCAGCAGTCTCAGACAGTACAATGAGCAGTTCTTC
TRBV9	TRBJ2-7	TRBD1	.	CASSRQETGVSYEQYF	TGTGCCAGCAGCCGCCAGGAGACAGGGGTCTCCTACGAGCAGTACTTC
TRBV7-9	TRBJ1-4	.	.	CASTLPGSPGEKLFF	TGTGCCAGCACGCTCCCCGGGAGCCCTGGGGAAAAACTGTTTTTT
TRBV30	TRBJ2-3	TRBD2	.	CAWDTSGAGRDTQYF	TGTGCCTGGGATACTAGCGGGGCCGGCCGAGATACGCAGTATTTT
TRBV5-1	TRBJ2-3	.	.	CASSLGGIGTDTQYF	TGCGCCAGCAGCTTGGGAGGGATCGGCACAGATACGCAGTATTTT
TRBV27	TRBJ2-1	TRBD2	.	CASSSFPQRGGNEQFF	TGTGCCAGCAGTTCCTTCCCCCAACGGGGGGGGAATGAGCAGTTCTTC
TRBV5-1	TRBJ2-1	.	.	CASSLVAGVEGEQFF	TGCGCCAGCAGCTTGGTGGCAGGGGTCGAAGGTGAGCAGTTCTTC
TRBV7-3	TRBJ2-7	TRBD1	.	CASSSTGSWHEQYF	TGTGCCAGCAGCTCGACAGGGTCTTGGCACGAGCAGTACTTC
TRBV27	TRBJ2-1	.	.	CASSLGPLSYNEQFF	TGTGCCAGCAGCCTGGGACCCCTCTCCTACAATGAGCAGTTCTTC
TRBV28	TRBJ1-1	TRBD1	.	CATSGGTALWDTEAFF	TGTGCCACCTCGGGTGGGACAGCCTTATGGGACACTGAAGCTTTCTTT
TRBV7-9	TRBJ1-2	.	.	CASSSGGSHGYTF	TGTGCCAGCAGCTCCGGGGGATCGCATGGCTACACCTTC
TRBV5-1	TRBJ1-1	TRBD1	.	CASSPDYAGQGSAFF	TGCGCCAGCAGCCCGGATTATGCTGGACAGGGGAGCGCTTTCTTT
TRBV4-1	TRBJ2-7	TRBD2	.	CASSLSLTSQFYEQYF	TGCGCCAGCAGCCTCTCCTTGACTAGCCAGTTCTACGAGCAGTACTTC
TRBV5-1	TRBJ2-5	.	.	CASSLAFTETQYF	TGCGCCAGCAGCTTGGCCTTTACTGAGACCCAGTACTTC
TRBV28	TRBJ1-4	.	.	CASRTFGQGESEKLFF	TGTGCCAGCCGAACCTTCGGGCAGGGAGAAAGTGAAAAACTGTTTTTT
TRBV9	TRBJ2-3	.	.	CASSVAPTDTQYF	TGTGCCAGCAGCGTAGCTCCGACAGATACGCAGTATTTT
TRBV18	TRBJ2-7	TRBD1	few	CASSARTGLLTYEQYF	TGTGCCAGCTCAGCACGGACAGGGCTACTAACCTACGAGCAGTACTTC
TRBV20-1	TRBJ1-1	.	few	CSARIRTEAFF	TGCAGTGCTAGGATTCGGACTGAAGCTTTCTTT
TRBV9	TRBJ1-1	.	.	CASSAGTMNTEAFF	TGTGCCAGCAGCGCCGGGACAATGAACACTGAAGCTTTCTTT
TRBV5-1	TRBJ1-4	TRBD1	once	CASSQGQGNEKLFF	TGCGCCAGCAGTCAGGGACAGGGTAATGAAAAACTGTTTTTT
TRBV4-2	TRBJ2-7	TRBD2	.	CASSQEGLAGGPYEQYF	TGTGCCAGCAGCCAGGAGGGACTAGCGGGAGGACCCTACGAGCAGTACTTC
TRBV4-2	TRBJ1-2	TRBD1	.	CASSDSTGEVGYGYTF	TGTGCCAGCAGCGACTCGACAGGGGAGGTCGGCTATGGCTACACCTTC
TRBV27	TRBJ1-5	.	.	CASSPAGVMGNQPQHF	TGTGCCAGCAGTCCGGCGGGGGTGATGGGCAATCAGCCCCAGCATTTT
TRBV7-3	TRBJ2-3	.	.	CASSPGWGRTDTQYF	TGTGCCAGCAGCCCAGGGTGGGGGAGGACAGATACGCAGTATTTT
TRBV27	TRBJ1-5	.	.	CASSLLSPSNQPQHF	TGTGCCAGCAGTTTGTTATCTCCGAGCAATCAGCCCCAGCATTTT
TRBV7-2	TRBJ2-2	TRBD2	.	CASSQPGLAGGKGELFF	TGTGCCAGCAGCCAGCCGGGACTAGCGGGGGGGAAGGGGGAGCTGTTTTTT
TRBV10-3	TRBJ2-7	.	few	CAISDKGYEQYF	TGTGCCATCAGTGACAAGGGCTACGAGCAGTACTTC
TRBV25-1	TRBJ2-3	.	.	CASSDNRMQYF	TGTGCCAGCAGTGATAACAGGATGCAGTATTTT
TRBV27	TRBJ2-7	.	once	CASMGLEQYF	TGTGCCAGCATGGGGTTGGAGCAGTACTTC
TRBV30	TRBJ2-5	TRBD2	.	CASDTIAGGGEAQYF	TGTGCCTCTGATACTATAGCGGGAGGGGGAGAGGCCCAGTACTTC
TRBV5-8	TRBJ2-3	TRBD2	.	CASSRTSGGHPSTDTQYF	TGTGCCAGCAGCAGGACTAGCGGGGGACACCCCAGCACAGATACGCAGTATTTT
TRBV11-2	TRBJ2-7	TRBD2	.	CASSWGSSGTYEQYF	TGTGCCAGCAGCTGGGGATCTAGCGGAACCTACGAGCAGTACTTC
TRBV11-3	TRBJ2-3	TRBD2	.	CASSVTSGGAGASTDTQYF	TGTGCCAGCAGCGTGACTAGCGGGGGGGCCGGCGCGAGCACAGATACGCAGTATTTT
TRBV14	TRBJ2-3	.	.	CASSLRTGTTDTQYF	TGTGCCAGCAGCCTTCGGACTGGAACCACAGATACGCAGTATTTT
TRBV25-1	TRBJ2-7	.	once	CAAQGRASYEQYF	TGTGCCGCCCAGGGCAGAGCTTCCTACGAGCAGTACTTC
TRBV18	TRBJ1-4	TRBD1	once	CASSPPRGRKDEKLFF	TGTGCCAGCTCACCACCCAGGGGGCGAAAGGATGAAAAACTGTTTTTT
TRBV7-9	TRBJ2-1	.	.	CASSLKRQYNEQFF	TGTGCCAGCAGCTTAAAACGGCAGTACAATGAGCAGTTCTTC
TRBV29-1	TRBJ2-4	.	.	CSVAEGGKGAKNIQYF	TGCAGCGTTGCTGAGGGGGGAAAGGGAGCCAAAAACATTCAGTACTTC
TRBV6-5	TRBJ2-1	TRBD1	.	CASSRDRGNNEQFF	TGTGCCAGCAGCCGTGACAGGGGAAACAATGAGCAGTTCTTC
TRBV11-2	TRBJ2-5	.	.	CASSSGRFWETQYF	TGTGCCAGCAGCTCGGGAAGGTTTTGGGAGACCCAGTACTTC
TRBV6-1	TRBJ1-5	.	.	CASRNRSNQPQHF	TGTGCCAGCAGGAACAGGAGCAATCAGCCCCAGCATTTT
TRBV18	TRBJ2-5	.	.	CASSPQTGLETQYF	TGTGCCAGCTCACCTCAAACAGGTTTAGAGACCCAGTACTTC
TRBV6-1	TRBJ2-7	.	.	CASSRAGGGAVEQYF	TGTGCCAGCAGTCGAGCAGGTGGGGGGGCGGTGGAGCAGTACTTC
TRBV19	TRBJ1-1	.	.	CASSIPGRANTEAFF	TGTGCCAGTAGTATTCCGGGCAGGGCGAACACTGAAGCTTTCTTT
TRBV2	TRBJ1-2	TRBD1	.	CASSDTGEGYGYTF	TGTGCCAGCAGTGATACAGGGGAGGGCTATGGCTACACCTTC